This record looks at one TCR beta chain sequence and its context. J gave up 3 bases and V 3 bases, and 6 bases lay outside the gene matches. This CDR3 region has 15 residues. CDR1 is MGHDK and CDR2 is SYGVNS in the germline V gene. This record belongs to a study of cytomegalovirus exposure and HLA in healthy donors. Repertoires were generated with immunoSEQ multiplex PCR, while TCRdb's copy carries only in-frame clones and drops some. The table includes over 200,000 clones, over 80% detected once. The donors were part of the validation cohort, which consisted of over a hundred subjects and was separate from the first cohort of 666 subjects.

Sequenced sample: PBMCs. This sequence joins TRBV25-1 and TRBJ1-1, with TRBD1 matching over 8 bases. The sequence was obtained from a young woman in good health and CMV-seronegative. This CDR3 is CASSDPGGPHTEAFF. The DNA of the CDR3 is TGTGCCAGCAGTGACCCAGGGGGCCCCCACACTGAAGCTTTCTTT. The full variable domain, rest sourced from reference TRBV25-1 and TRBJ1-1, is EADIYQTPRYLVIGTGKKITLECSQTMGHDKMYWYQQDPGMELHLIHYSYGVNSTEKGDLSSESTVSRIRTEHFPLTLESARPSHTSQYLCASSDPGGPHTEAFFGQGTRLTVV.